What follows describes a single T cell receptor beta chain. Both subsets, CD45RA+ naive and CD45RA-negative memory, were split from the CD4+ cells. The repertoire was sequenced with immunoSEQ multiplex PCR; TCRdb's copy has only in-frame clones and lacks some. The table shows about 1.5 million clones, with about 96% occurring only once. The sample is drawn from a study of shared clonotypes between healthy human individuals. The sequence was collected from a man aged 25 to 45 in good health. Sequencing was done on a sample of naive CD4+ T cells sorted from blood. Subset in this sample: CD45RA+ positively selected.

This CDR3 is CASSLVLGQGAHEQFF. CDR3 in DNA: TGTGCCAGCAGCTTAGTGCTCGGACAGGGGGCGCATGAGCAGTTCTTC. J is TRBJ2-1 and V is TRBV7-8, with TRBD1 matching 11 bases. Germline lookup yields CDR1 SGHVS and CDR2 FQNEAQ. Trimming removed 1 base from V and 8 bases from J; junction bases left unmatched: 7. The CDR3 runs 16 residues.